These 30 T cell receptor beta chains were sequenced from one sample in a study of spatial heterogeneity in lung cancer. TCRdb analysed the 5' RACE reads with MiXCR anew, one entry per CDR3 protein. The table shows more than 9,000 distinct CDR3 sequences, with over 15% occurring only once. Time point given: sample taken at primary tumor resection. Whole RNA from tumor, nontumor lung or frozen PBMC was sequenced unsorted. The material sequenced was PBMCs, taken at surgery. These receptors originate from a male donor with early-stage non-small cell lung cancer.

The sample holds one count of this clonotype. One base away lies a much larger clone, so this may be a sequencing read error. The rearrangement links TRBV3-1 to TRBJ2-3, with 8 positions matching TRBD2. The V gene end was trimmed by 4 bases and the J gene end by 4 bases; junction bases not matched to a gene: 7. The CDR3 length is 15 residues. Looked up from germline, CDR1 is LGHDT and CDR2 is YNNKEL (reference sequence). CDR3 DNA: TGTGCCAGCAGCCGGGACCCGACTAGCGCAGATACGCAGTATTTT. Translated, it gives CASSRDPTSADTQYF.

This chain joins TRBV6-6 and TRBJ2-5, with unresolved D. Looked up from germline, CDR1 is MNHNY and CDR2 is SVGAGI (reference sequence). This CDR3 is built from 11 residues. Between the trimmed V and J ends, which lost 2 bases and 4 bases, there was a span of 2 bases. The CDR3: CASSYVETQYF. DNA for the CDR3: TGTGCCAGCAGTTACGTAGAGACCCAGTACTTC.

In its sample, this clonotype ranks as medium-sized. The CDR3, as DNA: TGTGCCAGCAAAAAACTAGCGGGAGGAAAAGAGACCCAGTACTTC. Encoded protein: CASKKLAGGKETQYF. V usage is TRBV7-9 and J usage is TRBJ2-5; 12 positions agree with TRBD2. Per the germline V gene, CDR1 is SEHNR and CDR2 is FQNEAQ (reference sequence). The CDR3 loop spans 15 amino acids. Germline trimming cut 7 bases from V and 3 bases from J; bases unmatched to any gene: 6.

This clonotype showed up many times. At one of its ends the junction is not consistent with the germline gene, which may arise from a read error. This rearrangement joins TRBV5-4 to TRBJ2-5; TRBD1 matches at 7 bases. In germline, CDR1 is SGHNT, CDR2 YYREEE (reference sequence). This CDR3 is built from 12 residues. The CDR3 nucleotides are TGTGCCAGCAGCCCAGGGACAGCCCCCCGTCTTTTC. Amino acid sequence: CASSPGTAPRLF. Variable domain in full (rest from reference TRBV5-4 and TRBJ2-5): ETGVTQSPTHLIKTRGQQVTLRCSSQSGHNTVSWYQQALGQGPQFIFQYYREEENGRGNFPPRFSGLQFPNYSSELNVNALELDDSALYLCASSPGTAPRLFGPGTRLLVL.

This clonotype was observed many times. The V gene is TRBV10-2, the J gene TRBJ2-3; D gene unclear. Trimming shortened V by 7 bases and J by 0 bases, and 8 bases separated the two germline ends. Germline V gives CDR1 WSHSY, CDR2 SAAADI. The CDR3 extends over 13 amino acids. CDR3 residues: CASKDTSTDTQYF. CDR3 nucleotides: TGCGCCAGCAAGGATACGAGCACAGATACGCAGTATTTT.

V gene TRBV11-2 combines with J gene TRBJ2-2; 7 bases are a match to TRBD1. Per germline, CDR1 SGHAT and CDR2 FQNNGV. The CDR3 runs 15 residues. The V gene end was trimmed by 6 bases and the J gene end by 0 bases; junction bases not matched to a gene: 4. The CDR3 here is CASRGGQPNTGELFF. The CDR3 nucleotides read TGTGCCAGCAGAGGGGGACAGCCGAACACCGGGGAGCTGTTTTTT.

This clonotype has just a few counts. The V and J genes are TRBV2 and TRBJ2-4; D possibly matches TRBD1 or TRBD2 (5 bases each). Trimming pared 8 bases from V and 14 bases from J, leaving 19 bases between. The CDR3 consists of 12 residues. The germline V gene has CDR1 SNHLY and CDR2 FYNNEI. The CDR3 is CASGMDPGPEYF. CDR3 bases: TGTGCCAGCGGGATGGACCCGGGGCCGGAGTACTTC.

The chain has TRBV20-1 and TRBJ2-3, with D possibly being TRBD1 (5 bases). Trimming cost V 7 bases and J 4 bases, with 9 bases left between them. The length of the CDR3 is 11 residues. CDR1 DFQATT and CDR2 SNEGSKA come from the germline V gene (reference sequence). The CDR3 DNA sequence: TGCAGTGGGGTCAGGGCAGATACGCAGTATTTT. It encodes CSGVRADTQYF.

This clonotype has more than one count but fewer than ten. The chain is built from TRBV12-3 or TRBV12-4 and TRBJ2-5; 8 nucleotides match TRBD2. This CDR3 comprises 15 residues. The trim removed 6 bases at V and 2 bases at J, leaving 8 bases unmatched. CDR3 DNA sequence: TGTGCCAGCAGCTCTTTAGCGGGGACTCAAGAGACCCAGTACTTC. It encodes CASSSLAGTQETQYF.

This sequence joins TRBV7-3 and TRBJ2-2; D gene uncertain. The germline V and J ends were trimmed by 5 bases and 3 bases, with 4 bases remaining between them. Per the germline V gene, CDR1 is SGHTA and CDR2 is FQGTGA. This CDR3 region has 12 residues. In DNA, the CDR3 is TGTGCCAGCAGCATTTACACCGGGGAGCTGTTTTTT. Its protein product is CASSIYTGELFF.

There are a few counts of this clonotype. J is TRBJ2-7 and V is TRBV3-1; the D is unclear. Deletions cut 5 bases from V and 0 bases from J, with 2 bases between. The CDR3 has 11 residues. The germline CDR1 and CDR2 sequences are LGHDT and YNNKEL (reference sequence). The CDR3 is CASSTSYEQYF. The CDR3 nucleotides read TGTGCCAGCAGCACCTCCTACGAGCAGTACTTC.

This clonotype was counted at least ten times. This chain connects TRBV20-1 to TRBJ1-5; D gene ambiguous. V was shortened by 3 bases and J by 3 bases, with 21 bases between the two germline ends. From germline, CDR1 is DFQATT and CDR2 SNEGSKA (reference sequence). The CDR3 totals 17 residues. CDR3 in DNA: TGCAGTGCTAGCCCCTCTGGGAAGGTGCTGATCAATCAGCCCCAGCATTTT. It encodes CSASPSGKVLINQPQHF.

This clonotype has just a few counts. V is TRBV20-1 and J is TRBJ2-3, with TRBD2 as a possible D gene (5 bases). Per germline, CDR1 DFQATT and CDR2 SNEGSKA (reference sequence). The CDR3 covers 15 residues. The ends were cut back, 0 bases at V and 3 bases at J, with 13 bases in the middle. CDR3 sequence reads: CSAREGGRRTDTQYF. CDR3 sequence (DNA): TGCAGTGCTAGAGAGGGTGGGAGAAGGACAGATACGCAGTATTTT.

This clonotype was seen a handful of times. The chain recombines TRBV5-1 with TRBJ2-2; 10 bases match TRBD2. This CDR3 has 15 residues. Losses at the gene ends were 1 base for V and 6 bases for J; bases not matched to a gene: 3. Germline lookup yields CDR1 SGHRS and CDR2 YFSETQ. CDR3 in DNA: TGCGCCAGCAGCTTGCTAGCGGGAGCCGCCGGGGAGCTGTTTTTT. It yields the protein CASSLLAGAAGELFF. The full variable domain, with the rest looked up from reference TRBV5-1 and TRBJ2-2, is KAGVTQTPRYLIKTRGQQVTLSCSPISGHRSVSWYQQTPGQGLQFLFEYFSETQRNKGNFPGRFSGRQFSNSRSEMNVSTLELGDSALYLCASSLLAGAAGELFFGEGSRLTVL.

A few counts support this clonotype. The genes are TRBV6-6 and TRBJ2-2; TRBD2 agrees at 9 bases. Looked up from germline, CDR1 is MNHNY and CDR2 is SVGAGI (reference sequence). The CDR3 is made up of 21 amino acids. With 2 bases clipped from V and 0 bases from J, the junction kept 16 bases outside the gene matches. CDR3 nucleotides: TGTGCCAGCAGTTACCCCCGGCTAGCGGGGAGGAGCGTGACGAACACCGGGGAGCTGTTTTTT. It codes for CASSYPRLAGRSVTNTGELFF.

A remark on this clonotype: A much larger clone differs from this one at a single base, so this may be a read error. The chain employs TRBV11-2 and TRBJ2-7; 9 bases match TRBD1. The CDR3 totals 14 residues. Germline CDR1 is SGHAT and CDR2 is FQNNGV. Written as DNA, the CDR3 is TGTGCCGGCAGCCCGGACAGGGGTTTTGTCGAGCAGTACTTC. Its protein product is CAGSPDRGFVEQYF.

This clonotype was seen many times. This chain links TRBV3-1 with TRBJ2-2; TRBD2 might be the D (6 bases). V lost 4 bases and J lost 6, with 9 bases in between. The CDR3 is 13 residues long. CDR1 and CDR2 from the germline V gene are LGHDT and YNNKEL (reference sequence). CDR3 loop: CASSLWGAGELFF. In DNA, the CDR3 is TGTGCCAGCAGCCTCTGGGGGGCCGGGGAGCTGTTTTTT.

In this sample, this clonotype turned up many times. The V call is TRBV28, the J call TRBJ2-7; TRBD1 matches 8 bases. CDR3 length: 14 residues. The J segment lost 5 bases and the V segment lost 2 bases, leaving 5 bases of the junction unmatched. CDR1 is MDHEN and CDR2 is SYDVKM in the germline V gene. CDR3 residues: CASSLPRTGNEQYF. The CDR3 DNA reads TGTGCCAGCAGTTTACCCCGGACAGGGAACGAGCAGTACTTC.

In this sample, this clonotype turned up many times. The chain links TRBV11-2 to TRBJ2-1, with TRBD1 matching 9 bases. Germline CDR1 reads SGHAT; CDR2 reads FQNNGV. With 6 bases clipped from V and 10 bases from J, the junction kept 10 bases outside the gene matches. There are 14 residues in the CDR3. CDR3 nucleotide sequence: TGTGCCAGCAGGTTGGACAGGGGTACACGGGAGCAGTTCTTC. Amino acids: CASRLDRGTREQFF.

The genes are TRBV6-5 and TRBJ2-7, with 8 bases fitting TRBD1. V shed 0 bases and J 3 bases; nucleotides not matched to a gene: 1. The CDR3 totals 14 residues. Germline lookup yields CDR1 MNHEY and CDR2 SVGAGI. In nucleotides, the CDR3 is TGTGCCAGCAGTTACTCGACAGGGGTCTACGAGCAGTACTTC. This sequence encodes CASSYSTGVYEQYF.

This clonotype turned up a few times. This CDR3 is CASSPNGLAGVNEQFF. The CDR3 DNA is TGTGCCAGCAGCCCTAACGGACTAGCGGGGGTAAATGAGCAGTTCTTC. V is TRBV11-1 and J is TRBJ2-1; 13 bases align to TRBD2. This CDR3 spans 16 amino acids. V was clipped by 5 bases and J by 7 bases; unmatched bases: 8. Per germline, CDR1 SGHAT and CDR2 FQDESV (reference sequence).

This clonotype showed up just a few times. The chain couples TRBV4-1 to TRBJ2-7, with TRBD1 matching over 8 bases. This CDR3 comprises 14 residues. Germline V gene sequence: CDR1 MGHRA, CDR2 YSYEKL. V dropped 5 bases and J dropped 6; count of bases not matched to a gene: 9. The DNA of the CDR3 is TGCGCCAGCAGCATCGGGCAGGGGGCGACCGAGCAGTACTTC. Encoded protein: CASSIGQGATEQYF.

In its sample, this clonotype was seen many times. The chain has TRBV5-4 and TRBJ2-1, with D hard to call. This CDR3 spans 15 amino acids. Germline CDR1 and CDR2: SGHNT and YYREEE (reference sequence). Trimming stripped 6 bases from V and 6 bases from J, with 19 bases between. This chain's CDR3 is CASNTGPLASNEQFF. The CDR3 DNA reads TGTGCCAGCAACACCGGGCCCTTAGCCAGCAATGAGCAGTTCTTC.

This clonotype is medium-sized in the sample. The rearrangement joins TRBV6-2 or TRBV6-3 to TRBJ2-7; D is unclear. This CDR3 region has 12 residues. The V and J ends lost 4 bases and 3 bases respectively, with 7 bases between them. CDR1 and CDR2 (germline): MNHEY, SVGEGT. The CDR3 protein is CASSFVLYEQYF. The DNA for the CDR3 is TGTGCCAGCAGTTTTGTCCTCTACGAGCAGTACTTC.

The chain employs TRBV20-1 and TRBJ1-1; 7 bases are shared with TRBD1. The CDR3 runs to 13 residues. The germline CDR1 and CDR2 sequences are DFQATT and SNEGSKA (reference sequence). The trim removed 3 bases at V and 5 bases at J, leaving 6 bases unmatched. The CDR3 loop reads CSASRTGDTEAFF. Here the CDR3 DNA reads TGCAGTGCTAGCCGTACAGGGGATACTGAAGCTTTCTTT.

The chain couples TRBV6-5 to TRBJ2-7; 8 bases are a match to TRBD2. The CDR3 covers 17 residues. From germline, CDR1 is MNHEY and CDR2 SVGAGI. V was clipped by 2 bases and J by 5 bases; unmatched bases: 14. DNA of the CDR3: TGTGCCAGCAGTTACGGTAGCGGGATGGCTACGTTGAACGAGCAGTACTTC. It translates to CASSYGSGMATLNEQYF.

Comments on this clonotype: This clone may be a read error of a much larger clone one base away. The CDR3: CASSLGGTGGSSEQFF. The CDR3 nucleotides read TGCGCCAGCAGCTTGGGCGGGACTGGCGGGAGTAGTGAGCAGTTCTTC. The chain employs TRBV5-1 and TRBJ2-1; 7 bases match TRBD2. This CDR3 has 16 residues. The V gene's germline CDR1 is SGHRS and CDR2 YFSETQ. Losses at the gene ends were 0 bases for V and 9 bases for J; bases not matched to a gene: 12.

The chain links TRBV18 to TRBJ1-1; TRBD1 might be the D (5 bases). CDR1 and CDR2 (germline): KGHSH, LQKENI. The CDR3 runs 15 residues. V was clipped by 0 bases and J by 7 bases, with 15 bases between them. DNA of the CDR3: TGTGCCAGCTCACCACCTTTTAGGTCCGGGGGTGAAGCTTTCTTT. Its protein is CASSPPFRSGGEAFF.

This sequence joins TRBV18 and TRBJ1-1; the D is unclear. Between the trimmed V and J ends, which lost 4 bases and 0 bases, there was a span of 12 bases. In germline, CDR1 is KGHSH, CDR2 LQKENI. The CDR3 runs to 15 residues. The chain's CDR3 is CASSRSSTLNTEAFF. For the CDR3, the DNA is TGTGCCAGCTCACGGAGTAGCACCTTGAACACTGAAGCTTTCTTT. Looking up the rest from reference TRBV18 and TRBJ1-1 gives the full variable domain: NAGVMQNPRHLVRRRGQEARLRCSPMKGHSHVYWYRQLPEEGLKFMVYLQKENIIDESGMPKERFSAEFPKEGPSILRIQQVVRGDSAAYFCASSRSSTLNTEAFFGQGTRLTVV.

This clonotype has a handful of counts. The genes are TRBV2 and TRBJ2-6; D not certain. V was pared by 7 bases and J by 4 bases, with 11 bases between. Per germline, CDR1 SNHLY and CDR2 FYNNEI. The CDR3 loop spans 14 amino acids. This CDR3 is CASKDSPGANVLTF. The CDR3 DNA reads TGTGCCAGCAAAGACTCTCCCGGGGCCAACGTCCTGACTTTC.